A selection of T cell receptor beta chains follows, all from one sample in a study of blood T cell repertoires in COVID-19. The method was immunoSEQ multiplex PCR; TCRdb's version includes in-frame clones alone and lacks a portion of them. The repertoire includes about 150,000 clones, roughly nine tenths of them detected once, and roughly 4% sits in the top ten. Sequencing input: PBMCs or T cells enriched from blood (not recorded which). Every receptor here comes from a woman between 35 and 50 years old who had been exposed to COVID-19. Both conserved end residues are part of each CDR3. The D gene is left open where the match is weak. Clone size is not always given. Where it is, it says once, few, many or a class for expanded clones.

abundance	v_gene	d_gene	j_gene	CDR3nt	CDR3aa
.	TRBV5-6	TRBD2	TRBJ2-1	TGTGCCAGCAAACCTCCCCGAAGCGGGAGGGCCAATGAGCAGTTCTTC	CASKPPRSGRANEQFF
.	TRBV7-9	TRBD2	TRBJ2-2	TGTGCCAGCAGCTCCCTAGCGGGAGTATACGGGGAGCTGTTTTTT	CASSSLAGVYGELFF
.	TRBV28	TRBD1	TRBJ1-2	TGTGCCAGCAGTTACAGGGGGTATGGCTACACCTTC	CASSYRGYGYTF
.	TRBV10-1	.	TRBJ1-3	TGCGCCAGCAGTGAAAACACCTTCCTTGGAAACACCATATATTTT	CASSENTFLGNTIYF
once	TRBV28	.	TRBJ2-7	TGTGCCAGCAGTTCCCATCGTGGGGGGTCCGACGAGCAGTACTTC	CASSSHRGGSDEQYF
.	TRBV14	TRBD2	TRBJ2-1	TGTGCCAGCAGCCCAACTAGCGGGCCTACGAATGAGCAGTTCTTC	CASSPTSGPTNEQFF
.	TRBV5-1	TRBD1	TRBJ2-2	TGCGCCAGCAGCTTGGCAACAGGGGCTGGCGGGGAGCTGTTTTTT	CASSLATGAGGELFF
.	TRBV25-1	.	TRBJ1-4	TGTGCCAGCAGTGCTTCGGGACACTTAAATGAAAAACTGTTTTTT	CASSASGHLNEKLFF
.	TRBV19	TRBD1	TRBJ2-7	TGTGCCAGTAGTATCCTTCCGGGACAGGGCTACGAGCAGTACTTC	CASSILPGQGYEQYF
.	TRBV6-4	.	TRBJ2-1	TGTGCCAGCCGTAGGGGCGGTGAGCAGTTCTTC	CASRRGGEQFF
.	TRBV5-4	.	TRBJ1-4	TGTGCCAGCAGCTTGGACGGGGGGGGAACTAATGAAAAACTGTTTTTT	CASSLDGGGTNEKLFF
.	TRBV29-1	.	TRBJ1-2	TGCAGCGTCCAAGTGCGGGACTATGGCTACACCTTC	CSVQVRDYGYTF
.	TRBV28	TRBD2	TRBJ2-1	TGTGCCAGCGCCTGGACTAGCGCGAATGAGCAGTTCTTC	CASAWTSANEQFF
.	TRBV12-3/TRBV12-4	.	TRBJ2-1	TGTGCCAGCAACGGACAGAACTACAATGAGCAGTTCTTC	CASNGQNYNEQFF
once	TRBV27	TRBD1	TRBJ1-5	TGTGCCAGCAGTTTATGGTCAGGGGGCGCCCAGCCCCAGCATTTT	CASSLWSGGAQPQHF
.	TRBV19	.	TRBJ1-2	TGTGCCAGTAAAGACCCTACGGAGACTCACTATGGCTACACCTTC	CASKDPTETHYGYTF
few	TRBV9	TRBD1	TRBJ1-6	TGTGCCAGCAGCGTAGGACAGGGGGTTGGTTCACCCCTCCACTTT	CASSVGQGVGSPLHF
.	TRBV3-1/TRBV3-2	TRBD2	TRBJ2-3	TGTGCCAGCAGCCCTTTACTAGCGGGCACAGATACGCAGTATTTT	CASSPLLAGTDTQYF
.	TRBV7-9	.	TRBJ2-6	TGTGCCAGCAGCTTATTGGACTTTGGGTCTGGGGCCAACGTCCTGACTTTC	CASSLLDFGSGANVLTF
.	TRBV27	TRBD1	TRBJ1-6	TGTGCCAGCAGTTGGTTCCAGGGGGAATCACCCCTCCACTTT	CASSWFQGESPLHF
.	TRBV5-1	.	TRBJ1-2	TGCGCCAGCAGCTTGAGCAGGGGTAACTATGGCTACACCTTC	CASSLSRGNYGYTF
.	TRBV5-1	.	TRBJ1-1	TGCGCCAGCAGTTTCCAGGGTGGAACTGAAGCTTTCTTT	CASSFQGGTEAFF
.	TRBV5-6	.	TRBJ2-1	TGTGCCAGCAGCTTTCTGGCGGCTTACTCCTACAATGAGCAGTTCTTC	CASSFLAAYSYNEQFF
.	TRBV9	TRBD1	TRBJ1-2	TGTGCCAGCAGCGACCGGGACAGCGGAGCTAACTATGGCTACACCTTC	CASSDRDSGANYGYTF